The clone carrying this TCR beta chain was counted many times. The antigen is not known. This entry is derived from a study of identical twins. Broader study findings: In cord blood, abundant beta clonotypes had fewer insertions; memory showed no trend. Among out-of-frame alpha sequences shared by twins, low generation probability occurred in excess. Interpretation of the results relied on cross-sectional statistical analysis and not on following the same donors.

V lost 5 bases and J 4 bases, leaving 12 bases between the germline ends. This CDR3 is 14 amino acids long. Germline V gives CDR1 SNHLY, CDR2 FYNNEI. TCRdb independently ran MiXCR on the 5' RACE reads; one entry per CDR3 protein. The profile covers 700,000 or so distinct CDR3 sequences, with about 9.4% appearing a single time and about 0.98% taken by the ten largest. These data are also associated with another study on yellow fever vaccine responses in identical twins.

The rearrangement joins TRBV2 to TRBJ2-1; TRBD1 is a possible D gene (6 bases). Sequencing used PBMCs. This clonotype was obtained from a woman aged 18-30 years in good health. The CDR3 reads CASSQDRQYNEQFF. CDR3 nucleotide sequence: TGTGCCAGCAGTCAGGACAGACAATACAATGAGCAGTTCTTC.